This TCR beta chain was captured in a study of T cells in women clearing cervical HPV infection. Study-level information: Controls gave blood once infection was undetectable; cases at lesion identification. HLA type stays a possible confounder, typing being limited.

The protocol was immunoSEQ multiplex PCR, while the TCRdb copy is restricted to in-frame clones and leaves out a portion. This table holds some 40,000 clones. The trim removed 4 bases at V and 3 bases at J, leaving 5 bases unmatched. This CDR3 is 15 amino acids long. CDR1 is SGHRS and CDR2 is YFSETQ in the germline V gene. As for this clone: As yet, its antigen is unknown. The CDR3 extends 3 residues past the end of the read, so its final part is completed from the germline J gene.

Points from the study as a whole: TRBV6-7 relative abundance averaged roughly 0.099% in cases and more than 0.15% in controls. Associations may precede or follow infection; HPV-specific or memory T cells were not isolated.

The V call is TRBV5-1, the J call TRBJ2-7; 12 bases map to TRBD1. The sample consisted of blood buffy coat. This receptor was obtained from a woman aged 18-70 years with a cervical HPV16 infection that either progressed to CIN3+ or cleared (not recorded which). The sequenced CDR3 bases are TGCGCCAGCAGCATGGGACAGGGGGCTATCTACGAG. Protein sequence: CASSMGQGAIYE. The full-length CDR3 reads as CASSMGQGAIYEQYF.